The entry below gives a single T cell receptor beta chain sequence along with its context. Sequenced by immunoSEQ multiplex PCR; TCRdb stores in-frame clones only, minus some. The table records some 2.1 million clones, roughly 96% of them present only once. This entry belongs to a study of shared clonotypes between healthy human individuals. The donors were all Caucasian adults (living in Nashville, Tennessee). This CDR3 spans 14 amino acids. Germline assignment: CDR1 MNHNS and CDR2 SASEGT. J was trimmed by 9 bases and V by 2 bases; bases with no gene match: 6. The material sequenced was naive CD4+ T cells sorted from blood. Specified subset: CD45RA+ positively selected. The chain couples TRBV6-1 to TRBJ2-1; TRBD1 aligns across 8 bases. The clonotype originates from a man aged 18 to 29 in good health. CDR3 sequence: CASSEQTGGTEQFF. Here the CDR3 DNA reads TGTGCCAGCAGTGAACAAACAGGGGGTACTGAGCAGTTCTTC.